This TCR beta chain was recovered during a study of blood T cell repertoires in COVID-19. Study overall: COVID-19 samples from acute and convalescent phases originated in the United States, Italy and Spain. From T cells, B-cell-depleted T cells, or PBMCs came the material, which was cDNA or gDNA.

The CDR3 runs 16 residues. Germline V lookup: CDR1 SGHTA, CDR2 FQGNSA. V dropped 6 bases and J dropped 0 bases, with 16 bases sitting between them. In the authors' methods: Estimated nucleated cell counts came from reference gene primer amplification. Some clones are missing from TCRdb's copy, which holds only in-frame ones; the method was immunoSEQ multiplex PCR. V and J calls and clone size are as listed in that table; D and trimming were resolved from the DNA. The data hold about 160,000 clones, with around four fifths observed a single time. This TCR was sampled from a man aged 65-85 years with acute or convalescent COVID-19. Material: peripheral blood. The V and J genes are TRBV7-2 and TRBJ2-3, with a tentative D call TRBD2 (6 bases). The CDR3 loop is CASSPAAGSSTDTQYF. The CDR3 region has the DNA TGTGCCAGCAGTCCGGCGGCGGGATCTAGCACAGATACGCAGTATTTT.